Listed below are T cell receptor beta chains from one sample, sequenced in a study of blood T cell repertoires in COVID-19. TCRdb's copy holds only in-frame clones and misses some; the assay was immunoSEQ multiplex PCR. The sample carries about 130,000 clones, 85% recorded once. Sequencing was performed on peripheral blood. The receptor set was obtained from a human donor in a cohort sampled during active COVID-19. Both conserved end residues are part of each CDR3. D genes are given only for firm matches. Size is stated for part of the rows, as once, few or many counts, or as a class when the clone is expanded.

V gene,CDR3 length,clone size,J gene,D gene,CDR3 protein,CDR3 DNA
TRBV5-1,17,once,TRBJ2-1,TRBD2,CASSFGLAGGHIDEQFF,TGCGCCAGCAGTTTTGGACTAGCGGGAGGGCACATAGATGAGCAGTTCTTC
TRBV12-5,12,.,TRBJ2-1,TRBD2,CASGSDSGEQFF,TGTGCTAGTGGTTCCGATAGCGGGGAGCAGTTCTTC
TRBV5-1,16,.,TRBJ1-3,.,CASSLDSQVLGNTIYF,TGCGCCAGCAGCTTGGATTCCCAGGTACTTGGAAACACCATATATTTT
TRBV6-2/TRBV6-3,16,.,TRBJ2-1,TRBD2,CASSQLAGVSYNEQFF,TGTGCCAGCAGTCAACTAGCGGGAGTTTCCTACAATGAGCAGTTCTTC
TRBV7-9,12,.,TRBJ1-3,.,CASTQMGNTIYF,TGTGCCAGCACCCAGATGGGAAACACCATATATTTT
TRBV9,15,.,TRBJ2-1,TRBD2,CASSLSGRADNEQFF,TGTGCCAGCAGCCTCAGCGGGAGGGCCGATAATGAGCAGTTCTTC
TRBV5-1,14,.,TRBJ2-2,.,CASSSSVVPGELFF,TGCGCCAGCAGCTCCTCGGTGGTTCCCGGGGAGCTGTTTTTT
TRBV4-1,14,.,TRBJ2-1,TRBD2,CASSLAGFRDEQFF,TGCGCCAGCAGCCTAGCGGGATTTAGGGATGAGCAGTTCTTC
TRBV7-2,16,.,TRBJ2-5,.,CASSILRGGDRETQYF,TGTGCCAGCAGCATACTTCGTGGAGGGGATAGAGAGACCCAGTACTTC
TRBV19,15,few,TRBJ1-5,.,CASSRLASGNQPQHF,TGTGCCAGTAGTCGTCTGGCCTCGGGTAATCAGCCCCAGCATTTT
TRBV30,14,.,TRBJ2-5,.,CAWSRGVVQETQYF,TGTGCCTGGAGTCGCGGAGTAGTCCAAGAGACCCAGTACTTC
TRBV30,16,.,TRBJ1-5,TRBD1,CAWSVSTGGRSQPQHF,TGTGCCTGGAGTGTTTCCACAGGGGGCCGAAGTCAGCCCCAGCATTTT
TRBV7-3,16,.,TRBJ2-7,TRBD1,CASSLYSGTGVYEQYF,TGTGCCAGCAGCTTATATAGTGGGACAGGTGTCTACGAGCAGTACTTC
TRBV18,12,.,TRBJ2-1,.,CASSLRDNEQFF,TGTGCCAGCTCTCTCCGGGACAATGAGCAGTTCTTC
TRBV27,11,.,TRBJ1-2,.,CASSFRGGYTF,TGTGCCAGCAGTTTTCGGGGAGGCTACACCTTC
TRBV5-4,14,.,TRBJ1-1,TRBD1,CASSRDRWATEAFF,TGTGCCAGCAGCAGGGACAGGTGGGCCACTGAAGCTTTCTTT
TRBV19,13,.,TRBJ1-1,TRBD1,CASTGTANTEAFF,TGTGCCAGTACAGGGACAGCCAACACTGAAGCTTTCTTT
TRBV6-2/TRBV6-3,15,.,TRBJ2-3,TRBD2,CASSAGLAGADTQYF,TGTGCCAGCAGCGCTGGACTAGCGGGAGCAGATACGCAGTATTTT
TRBV25-1,16,.,TRBJ2-1,TRBD2,CASSKALAGVVNEQFF,TGTGCCAGCAGTAAGGCGCTAGCGGGAGTTGTAAATGAGCAGTTCTTC
TRBV7-6,17,.,TRBJ2-5,TRBD2,CASSLLAGGSREETQYF,TGTGCCAGCAGCTTACTAGCGGGGGGTTCCCGGGAAGAGACCCAGTACTTC
TRBV5-1,14,few,TRBJ2-7,.,CASSLDRQYYEQYF,TGCGCCAGCAGCTTGGATAGACAGTACTACGAGCAGTACTTC
TRBV4-2,13,once,TRBJ2-5,TRBD2,CASSQVAGETQYF,TGTGCCAGCAGCCAAGTAGCGGGGGAGACCCAGTACTTC
TRBV6-5,14,.,TRBJ2-5,TRBD2,CASTVAGLQETQYF,TGTGCCAGCACAGTAGCGGGCCTCCAAGAGACCCAGTACTTC
TRBV6-5,11,once,TRBJ2-3,.,CASSRADTQYF,TGTGCCAGCAGCCGGGCAGATACGCAGTATTTT
TRBV5-1,15,.,TRBJ1-1,.,CASSKNSGDSRGAFF,TGCGCCAGCAGCAAAAATTCGGGGGACTCACGGGGAGCTTTCTTT
TRBV4-2,14,many,TRBJ1-6,.,CASSQDTNNSPLHF,TGTGCCAGCAGCCAAGATACAAACAATTCACCCCTCCACTTT
TRBV24-1,13,.,TRBJ2-5,.,CATSEGGGETQYF,TGTGCCACCAGTGAAGGCGGAGGGGAGACCCAGTACTTC
TRBV28,14,.,TRBJ1-4,TRBD1,CASGQGLANEKLFF,TGTGCCAGCGGACAGGGGCTGGCTAATGAAAAACTGTTTTTT
TRBV24-1,15,.,TRBJ1-2,.,CATSEPQTGLSGYTF,TGTGCCACCAGTGAGCCCCAGACAGGTCTGTCTGGCTACACCTTC
TRBV27,18,.,TRBJ2-1,TRBD2,CASSSRGRAGGSYNEQFF,TGTGCCAGCAGTTCCCGCGGGAGGGCAGGTGGCTCCTACAATGAGCAGTTCTTC
TRBV7-9,18,.,TRBJ2-2,TRBD2,CASSAPGTSGRYTGELFF,TGTGCCAGCAGCGCCCCCGGGACTAGCGGGAGGTATACCGGGGAGCTGTTTTTT
TRBV13,15,.,TRBJ2-3,TRBD1,CASSSRDRGQDTQYF,TGTGCCAGCAGCTCCCGGGACAGGGGGCAGGATACGCAGTATTTT
TRBV11-2,13,.,TRBJ1-1,.,CASRRLGGTEAFF,TGTGCCAGCAGGCGCCTGGGGGGTACTGAAGCTTTCTTT
TRBV13,14,.,TRBJ2-4,.,CASSSGTKQNIQYF,TGTGCCAGCAGTTCCGGGACAAAACAAAACATTCAGTACTTC
TRBV11-2,15,.,TRBJ2-5,.,CASSLALTGKETQYF,TGTGCCAGCAGCTTAGCTCTGACGGGGAAAGAGACCCAGTACTTC
TRBV7-2,16,.,TRBJ2-7,.,CASSSTRATRPYEQYF,TGTGCCAGCAGCTCCACCCGCGCAACGCGGCCCTACGAGCAGTACTTC
TRBV19,17,few,TRBJ1-5,.,CASTPFSQDYSNQPQHF,TGTGCCAGTACACCATTTTCCCAGGATTATAGCAATCAGCCCCAGCATTTT